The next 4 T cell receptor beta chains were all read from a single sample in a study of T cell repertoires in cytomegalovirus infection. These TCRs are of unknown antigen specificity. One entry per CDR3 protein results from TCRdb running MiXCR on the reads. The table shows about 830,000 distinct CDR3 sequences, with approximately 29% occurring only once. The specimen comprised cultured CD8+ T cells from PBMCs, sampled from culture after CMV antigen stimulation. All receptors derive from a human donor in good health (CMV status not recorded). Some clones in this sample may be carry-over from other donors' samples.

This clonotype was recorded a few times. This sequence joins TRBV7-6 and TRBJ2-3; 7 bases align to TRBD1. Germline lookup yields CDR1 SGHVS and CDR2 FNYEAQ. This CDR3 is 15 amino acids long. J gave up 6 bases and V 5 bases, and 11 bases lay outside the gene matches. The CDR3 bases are TGTGCCAGCAGCGGCCGGACAGGAGAGGTGGATACGCAGTATTTT. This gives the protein CASSGRTGEVDTQYF. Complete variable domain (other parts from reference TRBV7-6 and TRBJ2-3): GAGVSQSPRYKVTKRGQDVALRCDPISGHVSLYWYRQALGQGPEFLTYFNYEAQQDKSGLPNDRFSAERPEGSISTLTIQRTEQRDSAMYRCASSGRTGEVDTQYFGPGTRLTVL.

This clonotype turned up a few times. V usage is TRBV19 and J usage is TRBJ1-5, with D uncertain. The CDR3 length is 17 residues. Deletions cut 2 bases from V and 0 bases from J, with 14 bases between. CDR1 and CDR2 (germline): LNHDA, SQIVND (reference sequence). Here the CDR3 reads CASSITSGSLSNQPQHF. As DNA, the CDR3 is TGTGCCAGTAGTATAACGTCGGGAAGCCTTAGCAATCAGCCCCAGCATTTT.

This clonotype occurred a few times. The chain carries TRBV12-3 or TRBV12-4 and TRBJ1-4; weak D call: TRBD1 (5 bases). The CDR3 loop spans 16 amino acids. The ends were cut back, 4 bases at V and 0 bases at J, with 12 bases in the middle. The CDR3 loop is CASSSDGGATNEKLFF. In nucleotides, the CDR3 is TGTGCCAGCAGTTCGGACGGAGGGGCAACTAATGAAAAACTGTTTTTT.

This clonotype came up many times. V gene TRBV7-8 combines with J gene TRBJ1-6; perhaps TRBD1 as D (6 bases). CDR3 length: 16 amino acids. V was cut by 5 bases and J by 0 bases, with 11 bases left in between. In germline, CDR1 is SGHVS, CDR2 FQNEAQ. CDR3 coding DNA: TGTGCCAGCAGCCAAACAGGGAGCTCCTATAATTCACCCCTCCACTTT. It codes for CASSQTGSSYNSPLHF.